The sequence of this T cell receptor beta chain was determined in a study of cytomegalovirus exposure and HLA in healthy donors. Looking at the study overall: In terms of ancestry, the Caucasian-associated cluster contained about 80% of the approximately 400 genotyped donors.

The CDR3 runs to 17 residues. Whole-study results and caveats: Sequencing artifact likely explains a cluster of highly shared sequence variants.

Only one count was recorded for this clone. Its antigen is unknown. With 60 Vbeta and 13 Jbeta primers, the PCR was carried out. Profiled with immunoSEQ multiplex PCR; TCRdb holds only in-frame clones, not every one. The sample holds 150,000 to 200,000 clones, approximately 84% seen once. What was sequenced was PBMCs. The rearrangement joins TRBV1 to TRBJ2-4; the listed D gene, TRBD2, was not tested against the DNA. TRBV1 is assigned pseudogene status. The source of this sequence is a man aged 45-65 years in good health and CMV-seropositive. The CDR3 DNA is TGCACCAGCAGCCCCCCCGAGGTAGCGGGAGGCCAAAACATTCAGTACTTC. This encodes CTSSPPEVAGGQNIQYF.